The source of this TCR beta chain is a study of blood T cell repertoires in COVID-19. V was shortened by 1 base and J by 4 bases, with 10 bases between the two germline ends. The CDR3 extends over 14 amino acids. Germline V gives CDR1 SGHNT, CDR2 YENEEA. Source study methods: Estimation of nucleated cell counts was performed using reference gene primer amplification. Assay used: immunoSEQ multiplex PCR; TCRdb lists only in-frame clones, some missing. V and J calls plus clone size are reproduced from that table; the DNA served to infer D and trimming. Of more than 200,000 clones listed, more than 85% are singletons. This clone was observed a single time.

V usage is TRBV11-3 and J usage is TRBJ1-1; D may be TRBD1 (5 bases). The sequenced sample was peripheral blood. The sequence was obtained from a woman aged 60-75 years with COVID-19, enrolled during active disease. The CDR3 loop is CASSLAGIATEAFF. The CDR3 DNA reads TGTGCCAGCAGCTTAGCAGGGATCGCCACTGAAGCTTTCTTT.